Below, 18 T cell receptor beta chains from the same sample are listed, as sequenced in a study of cytomegalovirus exposure and HLA in healthy donors listed by TCRdb under 2017. The method behind the library was the immunoSEQ multiplex PCR assay. For the multiplex PCR, a mixture combining 60 forward primers for TCR Vbeta segments and 13 reverse primers for TCR Jbeta segments was used. The source is immuneACCESS, and TCRdb retained only in-frame sequences with V and J called. Part of the clones is not carried over; for the studies checked, unresolved V genes explain less than half of this, and the remainder is unexplained. The table for this sample lists 110,000 or so clones; 60% to 85% of them were counted only once. 2% to 3% of the sample is held by the ten biggest clonotypes. Sequenced sample: PBMCs. These receptors were obtained from a female donor in good health and CMV-seronegative.

This chain connects TRBV6-1 to TRBJ1-2, with D possibly being TRBD1 (5 bases). The CDR3 sequence is 14 residues long. Germline V gene data show CDR1 as MNHNS and CDR2 as SASEGT. The V gene lost 1 base and the J gene lost 8 bases, with 14 bases spanning the gap. The CDR3 nucleotides are TGTGCCAGCAGTGAAGTGGCGGGGGTGGGAGGCTACACCTTC. Protein sequence: CASSEVAGVGGYTF.

The chain joins TRBV6-5 to TRBJ2-1, with a possible D match to TRBD2 (5 bases). Looked up from germline, CDR1 is MNHEY and CDR2 is SVGAGI. The CDR3 consists of 16 residues. V was trimmed by 2 bases and J by 6 bases, leaving 17 bases between them. CDR3 in amino acids: CASSYRRTLVINEQFF. The CDR3 DNA reads as TGTGCCAGCAGTTACCGGAGAACACTAGTTATCAATGAGCAGTTCTTC.

The rearrangement links TRBV7-2 to TRBJ2-3, with 9 bases matching TRBD2. Germline CDR1 reads SGHTA; CDR2 reads FQGNSA. There are 19 residues in the CDR3. V trimming: 1 base; J trimming: 6 bases; junction bases outside the gene matches: 17. The CDR3 nucleotides read TGTGCCAGCAGCTTAGTGGTCCGAGCGGGGGGAGGAGCACAGGATACGCAGTATTTT. Its translation: CASSLVVRAGGGAQDTQYF.

The chain links TRBV7-2 to TRBJ2-3, with a weak D call TRBD1 (5 bases). With 5 bases removed from V and 3 bases from J, the gap between germline ends came to 9 bases. In germline, CDR1 is SGHTA, CDR2 FQGNSA. The CDR3 extends over 13 amino acids. The CDR3 DNA follows: TGTGCCAGCAGCAAACAGGTAACAGATACGCAGTATTTT. This gives the protein CASSKQVTDTQYF.

The chain has TRBV10-3 and TRBJ1-3; TRBD1 aligns across 7 bases. Germline V CDR1 and CDR2: ENHRY, SYGVKD. The CDR3 is 14 amino acids. The V segment lost 9 bases and the J segment 0 bases; nucleotides outside the gene matches: 5. The CDR3 sequence is CAIAGTASGNTIYF. In nucleotides, the CDR3 is TGTGCCATTGCGGGGACAGCCTCTGGAAACACCATATATTTT.

The genes are TRBV19 and TRBJ2-5; 8 bases align to TRBD2. Germline trimming cut 3 bases from V and 5 bases from J; bases unmatched to any gene: 5. This CDR3 is built from 14 residues. Germline values: CDR1 LNHDA, CDR2 SQIVND (reference sequence). The CDR3 reads CASSIVGGGETQYF. CDR3 coding DNA: TGTGCCAGTAGTATCGTGGGCGGGGGGGAGACCCAGTACTTC.

The CDR3 region has the DNA TGTGCCAGCAGTTCCCGCCCGCGGGGGGGTATGAACACTGAAGCTTTCTTT. This codes for CASSSRPRGGMNTEAFF. This sequence joins TRBV25-1 and TRBJ1-1, with D perhaps TRBD1 (5 bases). Germline V gene sequence: CDR1 MGHDK, CDR2 SYGVNS. Trimming cost V 5 bases and J 0 bases, with 19 bases left between them. This CDR3 contains 17 residues.

V is TRBV7-2 and J is TRBJ2-3, with 11 bases aligning to TRBD2. V shed 3 bases and J 6 bases; nucleotides not matched to a gene: 17. This CDR3 has 19 residues. The germline gives CDR1 SGHTA, CDR2 FQGNSA. CDR3 nucleotide sequence: TGTGCCAGCAGCTTCCCCCTCCGAGATATAGCGGGGGGGCCGGATACGCAGTATTTT. The encoded protein is CASSFPLRDIAGGPDTQYF.

The chain couples TRBV19 to TRBJ2-1, with D possibly TRBD1 on 5 matching bases. Trimming removed 2 bases at V and 6 bases at J, with 5 bases between. Germline V gene data show CDR1 as LNHDA and CDR2 as SQIVND (reference sequence). The CDR3 has 12 residues. For the CDR3, the DNA is TGTGCCAGTAGTATAACAGGCAATGAGCAGTTCTTC. Translation gives CASSITGNEQFF.

The V and J genes are TRBV11-2 and TRBJ2-5; TRBD2 matches at 7 bases. Germline loops: CDR1 SGHAT, CDR2 FQNNGV. The V gene end was trimmed by 1 base and the J gene end by 1 base; junction bases not matched to a gene: 3. This CDR3 comprises 15 residues. The CDR3 protein is CASSLVRGVQETQYF. The CDR3 DNA reads TGTGCCAGCAGCTTAGTCCGGGGGGTCCAAGAGACCCAGTACTTC.

The chain joins TRBV18 to TRBJ1-3; D possibly corresponds to TRBD1 (6 bases). The germline V gene has CDR1 KGHSH and CDR2 LQKENI. Deletions cut 2 bases from V and 2 bases from J, with 13 bases between. The CDR3 contains 16 residues. CDR3 DNA sequence: TGTGCCAGCTCACCATCAGGGGCAGGGACTGGAAACACCATATATTTT. This codes for CASSPSGAGTGNTIYF.

The CDR3 loop is CASSFPRTGDVDTQYF. In DNA form, the CDR3 reads TGTGCCAGCAGCTTTCCCCGGACAGGGGACGTAGATACGCAGTATTTT. The chain uses TRBV5-4 and TRBJ2-3, with 9 positions matching TRBD1. The V and J ends lost 2 bases and 5 bases, in that order; junction bases with no gene match: 9. Germline CDR1 SGHNT, CDR2 YYREEE (reference sequence). This CDR3 has 16 amino acids.

As to this clone: At one boundary the junction diverges from the germline segment, which might be a read error. The chain recombines TRBV5-4 with TRBJ1-1; 9 bases align to TRBD1. The germline V gene encodes CDR1 SGHNT and CDR2 YYREEE (reference sequence). There are 14 residues in the CDR3. CDR3 protein: CAGSLDRGGTEAFF. The CDR3 DNA sequence: TGTGCCGGCAGCCTGGACAGGGGTGGGACTGAAGCTTTCTTT.

V usage is TRBV18 and J usage is TRBJ1-2; 8 nucleotides align to TRBD1. Unmatched junction bases numbered 7, after V lost 1 base and J lost 6 bases. The CDR3 is 15 residues long. Germline CDR1 and CDR2: KGHSH and LQKENI. The CDR3 region has the DNA TGTGCCAGCTCACCACTGGACAGGGTATTGAATGGCTACACCTTC. Translated, it gives CASSPLDRVLNGYTF.

V is TRBV19 and J is TRBJ2-7; 8 bases line up with TRBD1. The CDR3 is 14 amino acids. Trimming took 5 bases from V and 3 from J; bases not matched to a gene: 6. Per the germline V gene, CDR1 is LNHDA and CDR2 is SQIVND (reference sequence). The CDR3 nucleotides are TGTGCCAGTAGTGCCCGGACAGGGATCTACGAGCAGTACTTC. This gives the protein CASSARTGIYEQYF.

V is TRBV9 and J is TRBJ1-1; no clear D gene. There are 14 residues in the CDR3. Per the germline V gene, CDR1 is SGDLS and CDR2 is YYNGEE. V lost 0 bases to trimming and J lost 2 bases, with 8 bases between them. The DNA for the CDR3 is TGTGCCAGCAGCGTAGTGAGCCTCAACACTGAAGCTTTCTTT. Translation gives CASSVVSLNTEAFF.

The chain links TRBV12-5 to TRBJ2-5; 9 bases match TRBD2. From germline, CDR1 is LGHNT and CDR2 FRNRAP. This CDR3 has 15 amino acids. Trimming took 5 bases from V and 1 from J; bases not matched to a gene: 5. The chain's CDR3 is CASGLAGGGQETQYF. The CDR3 DNA follows: TGTGCTAGTGGTCTCGCGGGAGGGGGCCAAGAGACCCAGTACTTC.

The chain couples TRBV29-1 to TRBJ1-3, with D possibly being TRBD1 (6 bases). This CDR3 has 17 residues. V was trimmed by 7 bases and J by 0 bases, leaving 22 bases between them. CDR1 is SQVTM and CDR2 is ANQGSEA in the germline V gene. CDR3 sequence (DNA): TGCAGCGCCTTTGGGGCGACAGGCGAGAACTCTGGAAACACCATATATTTT. Amino acid sequence: CSAFGATGENSGNTIYF.